This is a list of T cell receptor beta chains from one sample in a study of blood T cell repertoires in COVID-19. The repertoire was sequenced with immunoSEQ multiplex PCR; TCRdb's copy has only in-frame clones and lacks some. Here the sample spans over 200,000 clones, about four fifths being singletons. Sequencing used PBMCs or T cells enriched from blood (not recorded which). Source of these receptors: a man in his 60s who had recovered from COVID-19. CDR3s include the opening cysteine and the closing phenylalanine or tryptophan. The D gene is left open where the match is weak. Clone size appears in some rows only: once, few, many, or a class for an expanded clone.

cdr3_aa cdr3_nt d_call j_call clone_size v_call
CASSSQNDRATGYTF TGCGCCAGCAGCTCCCAGAACGACAGGGCGACTGGCTACACCTTC TRBD1 TRBJ1-2 - TRBV5-1
CASSQVSSGGLKETQYF TGTGCCAGCAGCCAAGTTTCTAGCGGGGGGCTAAAAGAGACCCAGTACTTC TRBD2 TRBJ2-5 - TRBV4-2
CASSLVGTAVSGANVLTF TGTGCCAGCAGCTTGGTCGGGACAGCTGTCTCTGGGGCCAACGTCCTGACTTTC TRBD1 TRBJ2-6 - TRBV7-3
CSVRGGASNQPQHF TGCAGCGTCCGAGGAGGGGCGAGCAATCAGCCCCAGCATTTT - TRBJ1-5 - TRBV29-1
CASSLRQGEVTEAFF TGTGCCAGCAGTCTCCGACAGGGGGAAGTCACTGAAGCTTTCTTT TRBD1 TRBJ1-1 - TRBV27
CASSSGLFGGYTF TGTGCCAGCAGTTCTGGACTCTTCGGTGGCTACACCTTC - TRBJ1-2 - TRBV27
CASSRGQEIYGYTF TGTGCCAGCTCACGGGGACAGGAGATCTATGGCTACACCTTC TRBD1 TRBJ1-2 few TRBV18
CASSQAPGQGFYEQYF TGCGCCAGCAGCCAGGCCCCGGGACAGGGGTTCTACGAGCAGTACTTC TRBD1 TRBJ2-7 few TRBV4-3
CASSPTFQGIYEQYF TGTGCCAGCAGCCCTACCTTCCAGGGTATCTACGAGCAGTACTTC - TRBJ2-7 many TRBV14
CASSVSLDRGEKLFF TGTGCCAGCAGCGTGAGCCTGGACAGGGGTGAAAAACTGTTTTTT TRBD1 TRBJ1-4 - TRBV9
CASSHQGYEQYF TGTGCCAGCAGCCACCAGGGCTACGAGCAGTACTTC - TRBJ2-7 - TRBV11-2
CASSMGLAGRAQETQYF TGCGCCAGCAGCATGGGACTAGCGGGTCGTGCCCAAGAGACCCAGTACTTC TRBD2 TRBJ2-5 - TRBV5-1
CASSLREDTGELFF TGTGCCAGCAGCCTCAGGGAAGACACCGGGGAGCTGTTTTTT - TRBJ2-2 - TRBV3-1/TRBV3-2
CASRTKGRPNEKLFF TGTGCCAGCAGAACCAAGGGGAGGCCTAATGAAAAACTGTTTTTT - TRBJ1-4 - TRBV2
CASSLQTNEKLFF TGTGCCAGCAGCCTACAGACAAATGAAAAACTGTTTTTT - TRBJ1-4 - TRBV3-1/TRBV3-2
CASSSLLRTSGVFYEQYF TGTGCCAGCAGCTCTCTGCTCAGAACTAGCGGGGTTTTCTACGAGCAGTACTTC TRBD2 TRBJ2-7 - TRBV5-6
CATSRGGADTQYF TGTGCCACCAGCAGAGGGGGGGCAGATACGCAGTATTTT - TRBJ2-3 - TRBV15
CASSLGTGDFYEQYF TGCGCCAGCAGCTTGGGGACAGGGGACTTCTACGAGCAGTACTTC TRBD1 TRBJ2-7 - TRBV5-1
CAWSEAGFIQPQHF TGTGCCTGGAGCGAAGCAGGGTTTATTCAGCCCCAGCATTTT - TRBJ1-5 - TRBV30
CASSLEAGQETQYF TGCGCCAGCAGCTTGGAGGCAGGCCAAGAGACCCAGTACTTC - TRBJ2-5 few TRBV5-1
CASSLGTGFMNTEAFF TGTGCCAGCAGCTTGGGTACAGGGTTCATGAACACTGAAGCTTTCTTT - TRBJ1-1 once TRBV7-9
CASSHGLEANIQYF TGTGCCAGCAGCCATGGACTAGAGGCGAACATTCAGTACTTC TRBD2 TRBJ2-4 - TRBV7-9
CASSLARNTEAFF TGTGCCAGCAGCTTAGCGCGGAACACTGAAGCTTTCTTT - TRBJ1-1 - TRBV7-9
CASSPNLGEEGNTEAFF TGTGCCAGCTCACCAAATTTGGGGGAGGAAGGGAACACTGAAGCTTTCTTT - TRBJ1-1 once TRBV18
CASSSGVAGGYTF TGTGCCAGCAGCTCAGGGGTGGCTGGTGGCTACACCTTC - TRBJ1-2 - TRBV7-9
CASSYGGGSYEQYF TGTGCCAGCAGTTACGGGGGCGGCTCCTACGAGCAGTACTTC - TRBJ2-7 - TRBV6-2/TRBV6-3
CASSIVAGRNQPQHF TGTGCCAGTAGTATAGTGGCAGGGCGCAATCAGCCCCAGCATTTT - TRBJ1-5 - TRBV19
CASSPSGGYTDTQYF TGTGCCAGTAGTCCTAGCGGGGGGTACACAGATACGCAGTATTTT TRBD2 TRBJ2-3 - TRBV19
CASTNLGSYGYTF TGTGCCAGCACAAACTTGGGGAGCTATGGCTACACCTTC - TRBJ1-2 - TRBV6-5
CASSTRTGKEAFF TGTGCCAGCAGCACCCGGACAGGCAAGGAAGCTTTCTTT TRBD1 TRBJ1-1 - TRBV11-3
CASSKNLDRNTEAFF TGTGCCAGCAGCAAGAATCTCGACAGGAACACTGAAGCTTTCTTT - TRBJ1-1 - TRBV7-9
CSSTLQGFGNTIYF TGCAGCAGCACCCTACAGGGTTTTGGAAACACCATATATTTT - TRBJ1-3 - TRBV29-1
CASSLHRGDLRGAQYF TGTGCCAGCAGCTTACACCGGGGGGACTTAAGGGGTGCGCAGTATTTT TRBD2 TRBJ2-3 - TRBV4-2
CATSTSTVSGNTIYF TGTGCCACCAGCACGTCGACAGTATCTGGAAACACCATATATTTT - TRBJ1-3 - TRBV15
CASSLSGQVYNSPLHF TGTGCCAGCAGTCTGTCCGGACAGGTCTATAATTCACCCCTCCACTTT TRBD1 TRBJ1-6 - TRBV27
CASSPLGTGQETQYF TGTGCCAGCAGCCCCCTGGGGACAGGTCAAGAGACCCAGTACTTC TRBD1 TRBJ2-5 - TRBV5-8
CASSRPGDNSPLHF TGTGCCAGCAGCCGGCCCGGGGATAATTCACCCCTCCACTTT - TRBJ1-6 - TRBV7-9
CASSQNRGGQPQHF TGTGCCAGCAGCCAGAACAGGGGTGGTCAGCCCCAGCATTTT TRBD1 TRBJ1-5 - TRBV3-1/TRBV3-2
CAWLSGTGANVLTF TGTGCCTGGTTATCGGGGACTGGGGCCAACGTCCTGACTTTC - TRBJ2-6 - TRBV30
CSALDRTEAFF TGCAGTGCCCTCGACAGGACGGAAGCTTTCTTT - TRBJ1-1 - TRBV20-1
CASSLTGTDYGYTF TGTGCCAGCAGCTTGACAGGGACGGACTATGGCTACACCTTC - TRBJ1-2 few TRBV5-6
CASSPGLAQETQYF TGTGCCAGCAGCCCGGGACTAGCGCAAGAGACCCAGTACTTC TRBD2 TRBJ2-5 - TRBV7-9
CASRPGLYVNTEAFF TGTGCCAGCAGACCAGGACTTTACGTGAACACTGAAGCTTTCTTT - TRBJ1-1 - TRBV6-5
CASSPNWATNIQYF TGTGCCAGCAGCCCTAACTGGGCCACGAACATTCAGTACTTC - TRBJ2-4 - TRBV7-2
CASSPEGTAVAFF TGCGCCAGCAGCCCAGAAGGGACAGCGGTAGCTTTCTTT TRBD1 TRBJ1-1 once TRBV5-1
CASSPTFWAGGPYEQYF TGTGCCAGCAGTCCCACCTTTTGGGCGGGGGGACCCTACGAGCAGTACTTC TRBD2 TRBJ2-7 - TRBV27
CASSRLETQYF TGTGCCAGCAGCCGTCTGGAGACCCAGTACTTC - TRBJ2-5 - TRBV6-5
CASSVGPPYEQYF TGTGCCAGCAGTGTCGGTCCTCCGTACGAGCAGTACTTC - TRBJ2-7 - TRBV27
CASKASQGSTEAFF TGTGCCAGCAAGGCCAGCCAAGGGAGCACTGAAGCTTTCTTT - TRBJ1-1 - TRBV2
CASSVEGGGETQYF TGTGCCAGCAGCGTAGAGGGAGGGGGAGAGACCCAGTACTTC - TRBJ2-5 once TRBV9
CASSLMGSTDYGYTF TGTGCCAGCAGCCTAATGGGGAGTACTGACTATGGCTACACCTTC - TRBJ1-2 - TRBV7-3
CASSTSGNTDTQYF TGTGCCAGCAGCACTAGCGGAAACACAGATACGCAGTATTTT TRBD2 TRBJ2-3 - TRBV7-9
CASSLGSYNEQFF TGTGCCAGCAGTCTTGGCAGCTACAATGAGCAGTTCTTC - TRBJ2-1 - TRBV5-4
CASRGDRGFEEAFF TGTGCCAGTAGGGGGGACAGGGGGTTTGAGGAAGCTTTCTTT TRBD1 TRBJ1-1 once TRBV19
CASSFGVTATPSYNEQFF TGCGCCAGCAGCTTTGGAGTCACGGCCACTCCCTCCTACAATGAGCAGTTCTTC - TRBJ2-1 - TRBV5-1
CASSLAGYSPLHF TGTGCCAGCAGCTTGGCCGGGTATTCACCCCTCCACTTT - TRBJ1-6 - TRBV5-5
CASSSTGNTEAFF TGTGCCAGTAGTTCTACAGGGAACACTGAAGCTTTCTTT - TRBJ1-1 - TRBV19
CASSGPLTGTVEQFF TGTGCCAGCAGTGGACCCTTGACCGGGACTGTTGAGCAGTTCTTC - TRBJ2-1 - TRBV25-1
CACPTGSRGTQYF TGTGCCTGCCCGACAGGGTCTCGCGGGACCCAGTACTTC TRBD1 TRBJ2-5 - TRBV30
CASSLGASGGLGETQYF TGTGCCAGCAGCTTAGGGGCTAGCGGGGGGTTGGGGGAGACCCAGTACTTC TRBD2 TRBJ2-5 - TRBV11-2